These 20 T cell receptor beta chains share one sample of origin, sequenced in a study of CD8 T cells in ankylosing spondylitis. Via MiXCR, TCRdb re-called the 5' RACE reads, giving one row per CDR3 protein. This table has about 140,000 distinct CDR3 sequences, roughly 8.3% appearing once. Sequenced input: synovial fluid, either unsorted or a sorted T cell fraction (not recorded which). All receptors derive from a male donor with ankylosing spondylitis.

The chain employs TRBV18 and TRBJ2-6; D is ambiguous. Germline V CDR1 and CDR2: KGHSH, LQKENI. The CDR3 covers 16 residues. Deletions cut 0 bases from V and 1 base from J, with 7 bases between. The CDR3 spells CASSPPLGSGANVLTF. The CDR3 DNA reads TGTGCCAGCTCACCACCTCTCGGATCTGGGGCCAACGTCCTGACTTTC.

The rearrangement joins TRBV10-3 to TRBJ1-1; 8 bases align to TRBD1. The junction had 18 bases not matched to a gene; V was cut back by 8 bases and J by 10 bases. The CDR3 covers 15 residues. In germline, CDR1 is ENHRY, CDR2 SYGVKD. CDR3 amino acids: CAIGTGTGISSGAFF. In DNA form, the CDR3 reads TGTGCCATCGGCACCGGGACAGGTATTTCCAGCGGAGCTTTCTTT.

This clonotype was counted at least ten times. This chain links TRBV9 with TRBJ2-1; D ambiguous. Trimming removed 0 bases at V and 0 bases at J, with 10 bases between. This CDR3 comprises 16 residues. Germline assignment: CDR1 SGDLS and CDR2 YYNGEE. The CDR3, as DNA: TGTGCCAGCAGCGTAGACTTGGGAATCTCCTACAATGAGCAGTTCTTC. It yields the protein CASSVDLGISYNEQFF.

This clonotype has ten or more counts. The rearrangement links TRBV9 to TRBJ2-5; tentatively, D is TRBD1 (5 bases). Trimming removed 3 bases from V and 5 bases from J, with 5 bases in between. This CDR3 is 11 amino acids long. Germline V gives CDR1 SGDLS, CDR2 YYNGEE. The CDR3 loop is CASSEGETQYF. The CDR3 DNA is TGTGCCAGCAGCGAGGGGGAGACCCAGTACTTC. Full variable domain (outside the CDR3, taken from reference TRBV9 and TRBJ2-5): DSGVTQTPKHLITATGQRVTLRCSPRSGDLSVYWYQQSLDQGLQFLIQYYNGEERAKGNILERFSAQQFPDLHSELNLSSLELGDSALYFCASSEGETQYFGPGTRLLVL.

This clonotype was seen at least ten times. J is TRBJ2-7 and V is TRBV11-2; D is ambiguous. The V end was cut by 4 bases, the J end by 4 bases, with 5 bases between. Germline CDR1 and CDR2: SGHAT and FQNNGV. This CDR3 spans 11 amino acids. The CDR3: CASSYQYEQYF. The DNA of the CDR3 is TGTGCCAGCAGCTATCAGTACGAGCAGTACTTC. Variable domain in full (rest from reference TRBV11-2 and TRBJ2-7): EAGVAQSPRYKIIEKRQSVAFWCNPISGHATLYWYQQILGQGPKLLIQFQNNGVVDDSQLPKDRFSAERLKGVDSTLKIQPAKLEDSAVYLCASSYQYEQYFGPGTRLTVT.

This sequence joins TRBV2 and TRBJ1-1; D ambiguous. CDR1 is SNHLY, CDR2 FYNNEI, per germline. V was cut by 6 bases and J by 4 bases, with 18 bases left in between. CDR3 length: 15 residues. CDR3: CASRASREGGTEAFF. CDR3 DNA: TGTGCCAGCAGGGCCTCCCGTGAGGGAGGCACTGAAGCTTTCTTT.

This clonotype appeared a few times. The chain has TRBV29-1 and TRBJ2-7; the D call may be TRBD1 or TRBD2 (5 bases each). V shed 6 bases and J shed 7 bases, with 16 bases lying between them. The V gene's germline CDR1 is SQVTM and CDR2 ANQGSEA. CDR3 size: 12 residues. CDR3 sequence reads: CSVSGPGTEQYF. The CDR3 DNA sequence: TGCAGCGTCTCCGGGCCTGGGACGGAGCAGTACTTC.

This clonotype was seen repeatedly, ten times or more. The CDR3 DNA reads as TGTGCCAGCAGCTGGACAGGGATGTTCGTCGATGGCTACACCTTC. Amino acids: CASSWTGMFVDGYTF. The rearrangement joins TRBV6-2 or TRBV6-3 to TRBJ1-2, with 8 positions matching TRBD1. The V segment lost 6 bases and the J segment 6 bases; nucleotides outside the gene matches: 12. The CDR3 runs 15 residues. CDR1 and CDR2 (germline): MNHEY, SVGEGT.

In its sample, this clonotype was seen many times. This chain connects TRBV5-6 to TRBJ2-1; D is possibly TRBD1 or TRBD2 (5 bases each). Trimming shortened V by 2 bases and J by 7 bases, and 16 bases separated the two germline ends. CDR3 length: 15 residues. CDR1 and CDR2 from the germline V gene are SGHDT and YYEEEE. The CDR3 DNA reads TGTGCCAGCAGCTTAAGCGGAACGGGGCGGAATGAGCAGTTCTTC. Translating it yields CASSLSGTGRNEQFF.

This clonotype was detected a few times. V and J are TRBV4-3 and TRBJ2-6; no firm D call. The CDR3 extends over 17 amino acids. Trimming removed 0 bases at V and 3 bases at J, with 12 bases between. Germline loops: CDR1 LGHNA, CDR2 YSLEER. The CDR3 DNA reads TGCGCCAGCAGCCAAGATCCCCGGTACAGTGGGGCCAACGTCCTGACTTTC. Its protein is CASSQDPRYSGANVLTF.

This clonotype has at least ten counts. The rearrangement joins TRBV20-1 to TRBJ1-5, with 8 bases fitting TRBD1. The CDR3 is 15 amino acids. The germline gives CDR1 DFQATT, CDR2 SNEGSKA (reference sequence). V trimming: 6 bases; J trimming: 7 bases; junction bases outside the gene matches: 14. CDR3 nucleotide sequence: TGCAGTGCCCGGAGACAGGGGCAGGTTGGACAGCCCCAGCATTTT. Its translation is CSARRQGQVGQPQHF.

The chain has TRBV7-2 and TRBJ2-7; D not resolved. The CDR3 consists of 15 residues. The germline V and J ends were trimmed by 3 bases and 2 bases, with 14 bases remaining between them. Germline CDR1 reads SGHTA; CDR2 reads FQGNSA. The CDR3 region is CASSLRSEFAYEQYF. CDR3 nucleotide sequence: TGTGCCAGCAGCTTGAGATCCGAGTTTGCCTACGAGCAGTACTTC.

This clonotype has ten or more counts. This sequence joins TRBV28 and TRBJ2-5; the D gene is possibly TRBD2 (6 bases). Germline CDR1 MDHEN, CDR2 SYDVKM. This CDR3 has 15 residues. V lost 5 bases and J lost 2, with 15 bases in between. The CDR3 reads CASSPVGGDQETQYF. CDR3 DNA sequence: TGTGCCAGCAGTCCCGTGGGCGGGGATCAAGAGACCCAGTACTTC.

The sample holds many counts of this clonotype. The chain uses TRBV6-1 and TRBJ2-5, with D uncertain. The CDR3 spans 14 residues. Germline V gives CDR1 MNHNS, CDR2 SASEGT. Trimming stripped 2 bases from V and 1 base from J, with 8 bases between. The CDR3 bases are TGTGCCAGCAGTGAACGTGGCCTCCAAGAGACCCAGTACTTC. Its protein is CASSERGLQETQYF.

This clonotype has a count of ten or more. This chain uses TRBV18 with TRBJ1-5; unclear D gene. This CDR3 is 13 amino acids long. Deletions cut 3 bases from V and 4 bases from J, with 7 bases between. The V gene's germline CDR1 is KGHSH and CDR2 LQKENI. Here the CDR3 reads CASSPGINQPQHF. The CDR3 DNA follows: TGTGCCAGCTCACCGGGGATTAATCAGCCCCAGCATTTT.

The rearrangement joins TRBV20-1 to TRBJ1-6, with D maybe TRBD1 (6 bases). The CDR3 extends over 13 amino acids. With 7 bases removed from V and 9 bases from J, the gap between germline ends came to 16 bases. Germline CDR1 is DFQATT and CDR2 is SNEGSKA (reference sequence). CDR3 region: CSGLQGRSSPLHF. The DNA of the CDR3 is TGCAGTGGATTACAGGGAAGGTCTTCACCCCTCCACTTT.

This clonotype came up a few times. The chain carries TRBV20-1 and TRBJ1-2; D unresolved. With 5 bases removed from V and 7 bases from J, the gap between germline ends came to 14 bases. Germline V gives CDR1 DFQATT, CDR2 SNEGSKA (reference sequence). The CDR3 extends over 12 amino acids. CDR3 bases: TGCAGTGCTCTAACTGACTCGGCTGGCTACACCTTC. Protein sequence: CSALTDSAGYTF.

The table lists this clonotype with many counts. The gene calls are TRBV20-1 and TRBJ1-4; unclear D gene. V lost 6 bases to trimming and J lost 3 bases, with 14 bases between them. The CDR3 totals 14 residues. Germline V gene sequence: CDR1 DFQATT, CDR2 SNEGSKA (reference sequence). The CDR3 loop reads CSATGGESNEKLFF. CDR3 nucleotides: TGCAGTGCAACGGGTGGGGAGTCTAATGAAAAACTGTTTTTT.

This clonotype turned up a few times. The chain links TRBV7-2 to TRBJ1-3; D unresolved. Deletions cut 1 base from V and 0 bases from J, with 10 bases between. Germline assignment: CDR1 SGHTA and CDR2 FQGNSA. The CDR3 length is 16 residues. CDR3 sequence (DNA): TGTGCCAGCAGCTTAGTGAGCAGCAGCTCTGGAAACACCATATATTTT. Translation: CASSLVSSSSGNTIYF.

The chain joins TRBV11-2 to TRBJ1-1; D might be TRBD1 (5 bases). This CDR3 contains 13 residues. Germline lookup yields CDR1 SGHAT and CDR2 FQNNGV. Trimming removed 6 bases at V and 8 bases at J, with 16 bases between. CDR3 sequence (DNA): TGTGCCAGCAGTTTAATCCGGGACGGGGAAGCTTTCTTT. It encodes CASSLIRDGEAFF.